What follows are 28 T cell receptor beta chains derived from one specimen sequenced in a study of breast tumors, draining lymph nodes, adjacent tissues. TCRdb itself ran the multiplex PCR reads through MiXCR, one entry per CDR3 protein. The sample has more than 100,000 distinct CDR3 sequences; 20% to 25% are singletons. Axillary draining lymph nodes of breast cancer patients supplied the node samples. Sequenced: axillary lymph node tissue. Receptor source: a female donor with breast cancer. Some clones in this sample may be carry-over from other donors' samples.

At least ten counts were recorded for this clonotype. The rearrangement joins TRBV20-1 to TRBJ1-3, with 9 bases aligning to TRBD1. CDR1 and CDR2 from the germline V gene are DFQATT and SNEGSKA (reference sequence). This CDR3 region has 15 residues. V shed 3 bases and J 0 bases; nucleotides not matched to a gene: 3. CDR3 in DNA: TGCAGTGCTAGGGACAGGGGCTTCTCTGGAAACACCATATATTTT. Its translation: CSARDRGFSGNTIYF.

There are many counts of this clonotype. The J gene is TRBJ2-5, the V gene TRBV20-1, with 12 nucleotides matching TRBD2. Trimming took 4 bases from V and 5 from J; bases not matched to a gene: 8. Germline CDR1 reads DFQATT; CDR2 reads SNEGSKA (reference sequence). The CDR3 is made up of 15 amino acids. CDR3 in amino acids: CSANFASGRGETQYF. The CDR3 coding sequence is TGCAGTGCTAATTTCGCTAGCGGGAGGGGCGAGACCCAGTACTTC.

This clonotype was observed a few times. This chain connects TRBV28 to TRBJ1-5; D not resolved. The germline V gene encodes CDR1 MDHEN and CDR2 SYDVKM. The V gene lost 5 bases and the J gene lost 6 bases, with 14 bases spanning the gap. This CDR3 contains 14 residues. In DNA, the CDR3 is TGTGCCAGCAGTACCCACCTCACGGGTCAGCCCCAGCATTTT. Translated, it gives CASSTHLTGQPQHF.

This clonotype has a count of ten or more. CDR3 region: CASRRQGYEQYF. The CDR3 DNA reads as TGTGCCAGCAGGCGACAAGGCTACGAGCAGTACTTC. This chain uses TRBV6-6 with TRBJ2-7; D gene ambiguous. Germline lookup yields CDR1 MNHNY and CDR2 SVGAGI (reference sequence). V lost 6 bases, J lost 3 bases, and 9 bases lay in between. The CDR3 consists of 12 residues.

Regarding this clonotype: A much larger clone differs by one base, so this may be a read error. The CDR3 DNA reads as TGTGCCAGCAGCTTAGATCAGGGAACCTACGGGCAGTACTTC. Protein product: CASSLDQGTYGQYF. V usage is TRBV11-3 and J usage is TRBJ2-7; tentative D call: TRBD1 (5 bases). Germline V gene data show CDR1 as SGHNT and CDR2 as YENEEA. This CDR3 has 14 residues.

The V gene is TRBV20-1, the J gene TRBJ1-1; unclear D gene. CDR1 is DFQATT, CDR2 SNEGSKA, per germline (reference sequence). This CDR3 contains 14 residues. Trimming shortened V by 1 base and J by 1 base, and 10 bases separated the two germline ends. CDR3 sequence: CSARGMLTNTEAFF. In nucleotides, the CDR3 is TGCAGTGCTAGAGGCATGCTCACGAACACTGAAGCTTTCTTT.

This clonotype was counted ten times or more. The chain links TRBV12-3 or TRBV12-4 to TRBJ2-7, with D tentatively TRBD2 (5 bases). V lost 5 bases and J 1 base, leaving 12 bases between the germline ends. The CDR3 covers 14 residues. The CDR3 region has the DNA TGTGCCAGCAGTGACCGGGGTTTTTCCTACGAGCAGTACTTC. Translating it yields CASSDRGFSYEQYF.

This clonotype was detected many times. The genes are TRBV20-1 and TRBJ2-1; D is unclear. The length of the CDR3 is 15 residues. The ends were cut back, 6 bases at V and 4 bases at J, with 19 bases in the middle. Per the germline V gene, CDR1 is DFQATT and CDR2 is SNEGSKA (reference sequence). The CDR3 here is CSALGVRVWYNEQFF. For the CDR3, the DNA is TGCAGTGCCTTGGGCGTTCGTGTGTGGTACAATGAGCAGTTCTTC.

The sample holds many counts of this clonotype. V gene TRBV5-6 combines with J gene TRBJ1-3; possible D gene TRBD1, 5 bases. The length of the CDR3 is 14 residues. From germline, CDR1 is SGHDT and CDR2 YYEEEE. V lost 0 bases and J 2 bases, leaving 6 bases between the germline ends. The CDR3 coding sequence is TGTGCCAGCAGCTTGGGGACAACTGGAAACACCATATATTTT. The encoded protein is CASSLGTTGNTIYF.

This clonotype has a count of ten or more. The chain carries TRBV2 and TRBJ2-5; D is perhaps TRBD2 (6 bases). V lost 1 base, J lost 4 bases, and 13 bases lay in between. CDR3 length: 15 amino acids. Germline lookup yields CDR1 SNHLY and CDR2 FYNNEI. The CDR3 is CASSEEFGGGETQYF. Here the CDR3 DNA reads TGTGCCAGCAGTGAAGAGTTTGGGGGAGGAGAGACCCAGTACTTC.

This rearrangement joins TRBV30 to TRBJ2-1; D perhaps matches TRBD2 (7 bases). Trimming shortened V by 1 base and J by 2 bases, and 18 bases separated the two germline ends. The germline V gene encodes CDR1 GTSNPN and CDR2 SVGIG (reference sequence). The CDR3 extends over 17 amino acids. The CDR3 DNA sequence: TGTGCCTGGAGTGAAGGGGGGGGACCGGGGACCTACAATGAGCAGTTCTTC. Translated, it gives CAWSEGGGPGTYNEQFF.

This clonotype was counted ten times or more. The gene calls are TRBV14 and TRBJ2-1; unclear D gene. There are 14 residues in the CDR3. Trimming cost V 2 bases and J 4 bases, with 9 bases left between them. Per the germline V gene, CDR1 is SGHDN and CDR2 is FVKESK. The CDR3 coding sequence is TGTGCCAGCAGCCAACGGGTACCTTACAATGAGCAGTTCTTC. Amino acid sequence: CASSQRVPYNEQFF.

The rearrangement joins TRBV29-1 to TRBJ2-5; 9 nucleotides line up with TRBD2. This CDR3 has 15 amino acids. The trim removed 6 bases at V and 5 bases at J, leaving 13 bases unmatched. Germline CDR1 SQVTM, CDR2 ANQGSEA. The CDR3 protein is CSVRALAGQTETQYF. The CDR3 bases are TGCAGCGTCCGGGCCCTAGCGGGACAAACCGAGACCCAGTACTTC.

This clonotype was observed a few times. The rearrangement joins TRBV28 to TRBJ1-3; D gene unclear. The V end lost 3 bases, the J end lost 0 bases, and 6 bases lay between the germline ends. The CDR3 is 14 amino acids. CDR1 is MDHEN and CDR2 is SYDVKM in the germline V gene. The CDR3 bases are TGTGCCAGCAGTTTGCCTTTCTCTGGAAACACCATATATTTT. It translates to CASSLPFSGNTIYF.

This clonotype was seen many times. The chain joins TRBV19 to TRBJ2-2; a possible D gene is TRBD1 (6 bases). In germline, CDR1 is LNHDA, CDR2 SQIVND (reference sequence). The CDR3 has 15 amino acids. The ends were cut back, 7 bases at V and 1 base at J, with 13 bases in the middle. The DNA for the CDR3 is TGTGCCAGTACCCAAGGCAGGGGGAACACCGGGGAGCTGTTTTTT. Translation: CASTQGRGNTGELFF.

This clonotype has ten or more counts. This rearrangement joins TRBV5-1 to TRBJ2-3, with TRBD2 matching 11 bases. The length of the CDR3 is 15 residues. Germline assignment: CDR1 SGHRS and CDR2 YFSETQ. V lost 4 bases to trimming and J lost 6 bases; unmatched junction nucleotides: 7. The CDR3 bases are TGCGCCAGCAGCCCCCGGGGACTAGCGGCTGATACGCAGTATTTT. It specifies CASSPRGLAADTQYF.

In its sample, this clonotype was seen many times. At one end, the junction sequence differs from germline, possibly due to a read error. The CDR3 DNA reads TGCGCCAGCAGCCCGGACAGGGGGAATTCACCCCTCCACTTT. Protein sequence: CASSPDRGNSPLHF. The chain joins TRBV18 to TRBJ1-6; 10 nucleotides line up with TRBD1. The CDR3 has 14 residues. Germline CDR1 is KGHSH and CDR2 is LQKENI.

The sample holds many counts of this clonotype. The chain has TRBV18 and TRBJ2-7; D gene ambiguous. The CDR3 length is 14 residues. Germline V lookup: CDR1 KGHSH, CDR2 LQKENI. V was clipped by 1 base and J by 2 bases, with 9 bases between them. In nucleotides, the CDR3 is TGTGCCAGCTCACCACGGGCAGGAACCTACGAGCAGTACTTC. Its protein product is CASSPRAGTYEQYF.

This clonotype was seen repeatedly, ten times or more. Germline and junction disagree at one end, which may indicate a read error. The CDR3 DNA sequence: TGTGCCACCAGTGGTTTGGCGGCGGACTCCTACAATGAGCAGTTCTTC. Protein: CATSGLAADSYNEQFF. The chain uses TRBV24-1 and TRBJ2-1; D remains unclear. The CDR3 runs to 16 residues. Germline V gene data show CDR1 as KGHDR and CDR2 as SFDVKD.

This clonotype has a count of ten or more. The gene calls are TRBV5-1 and TRBJ2-2; D ambiguous. The CDR3 sequence is 15 residues long. Germline CDR1 and CDR2: SGHRS and YFSETQ. V lost 5 bases to trimming and J lost 1 base, with 12 bases between them. The CDR3 region is CASRAGILNTGELFF. In DNA form, the CDR3 reads TGCGCCAGCAGGGCCGGAATTCTGAACACCGGGGAGCTGTTTTTT. The variable domain in full, with the rest retrieved from reference TRBV5-1 and TRBJ2-2, is KAGVTQTPRYLIKTRGQQVTLSCSPISGHRSVSWYQQTPGQGLQFLFEYFSETQRNKGNFPGRFSGRQFSNSRSEMNVSTLELGDSALYLCASRAGILNTGELFFGEGSRLTVL.

Ten or more counts support this clonotype. The chain links TRBV10-3 to TRBJ2-1; TRBD2 aligns across 8 bases. CDR1 is ENHRY, CDR2 SYGVKD, per germline. This CDR3 comprises 17 residues. V shed 3 bases, J shed 5 bases, and the junction held 12 bases outside the gene matches. This CDR3 reads CAISDPGTPGGHNEQFF. The CDR3 coding sequence is TGTGCCATCAGTGACCCCGGGACGCCGGGGGGGCACAATGAGCAGTTCTTC.

This chain connects TRBV30 to TRBJ2-2, with D tentatively TRBD1 (5 bases). The CDR3 length is 14 residues. Germline CDR1 GTSNPN, CDR2 SVGIG (reference sequence). The ends were cut back, 5 bases at V and 0 bases at J, with 10 bases in the middle. Here the CDR3 reads CAWGAIANTGELFF. Here the CDR3 DNA reads TGTGCCTGGGGGGCCATCGCGAACACCGGGGAGCTGTTTTTT.

This rearrangement joins TRBV3-1 to TRBJ2-3; 7 positions match TRBD2. The V and J ends lost 4 bases and 0 bases, in that order; junction bases with no gene match: 7. The germline V gene encodes CDR1 LGHDT and CDR2 YNNKEL (reference sequence). The CDR3 runs 16 residues. The CDR3 DNA follows: TGTGCCAGCAGCCTCCGTGGGGGGGGTAGCACAGATACGCAGTATTTT. Protein product: CASSLRGGGSTDTQYF.

This clonotype came up many times. The J gene is TRBJ2-7, the V gene TRBV5-1, with D perhaps matching TRBD2 (7 bases). The V and J ends lost 3 bases and 5 bases respectively, with 18 bases between them. The germline V gene encodes CDR1 SGHRS and CDR2 YFSETQ. The CDR3 loop spans 15 amino acids. CDR3 loop: CASSYGGRAVHEQYF. CDR3 DNA: TGCGCCAGCAGCTACGGGGGGCGAGCCGTCCACGAGCAGTACTTC. The variable domain in full, completed from reference TRBV5-1 and TRBJ2-7, reads KAGVTQTPRYLIKTRGQQVTLSCSPISGHRSVSWYQQTPGQGLQFLFEYFSETQRNKGNFPGRFSGRQFSNSRSEMNVSTLELGDSALYLCASSYGGRAVHEQYFGPGTRLTVT.

Points on this clonotype: This may stem from a read error, because a much larger clone lies one nucleotide away. The genes are TRBV12-3 or TRBV12-4 and TRBJ2-2, with 13 positions matching TRBD2. CDR3 length equals 16 residues. The CDR3 spells CASSRLAGGNTGEPFF. For the CDR3, the DNA is TGTGCCAGCAGTCGACTAGCGGGAGGTAACACCGGGGAGCCGTTTTTT.

This clonotype came up many times. The chain links TRBV3-1 to TRBJ2-1; D unclear. The CDR3 consists of 15 residues. V was shortened by 0 bases and J by 5 bases, with 11 bases between the two germline ends. The germline gives CDR1 LGHDT, CDR2 YNNKEL (reference sequence). The CDR3 sequence: CASSQDRARNNEQFF. As DNA, the CDR3 is TGTGCCAGCAGCCAAGATCGGGCTAGAAACAATGAGCAGTTCTTC.

This clonotype was observed at least ten times. The chain joins TRBV27 to TRBJ2-1; tentatively, D is TRBD2 (5 bases). From germline, CDR1 is MNHEY and CDR2 SMNVEV (reference sequence). The CDR3 consists of 15 residues. Trimming left V 3 bases short and J 6 bases short, with 15 bases between. Here the CDR3 reads CASSLEKGAFNEQFF. The CDR3 region has the DNA TGTGCCAGCAGTTTGGAGAAGGGAGCCTTCAATGAGCAGTTCTTC.

This clonotype was seen repeatedly, ten times or more. The chain recombines TRBV7-6 with TRBJ1-2, with D perhaps TRBD1 (5 bases). Germline V CDR1 and CDR2: SGHVS, FNYEAQ. With 5 bases removed from V and 2 bases from J, the gap between germline ends came to 12 bases. This CDR3 has 14 residues. The DNA for the CDR3 is TGTGCCAGCAGCCCAGGGACGGAGAACTATGGCTACACCTTC. This encodes CASSPGTENYGYTF.